This TCR beta chain was recovered during a study of prognosis after radiotherapy for stage I lung cancer. CDR3 length equals 15 residues. CDR1 is MNHEY, CDR2 SVGEGT, per germline. Comments on this clonotype: The junction differs from germline at one of its ends, possibly a read error.

Amplicons of TCR beta CDR3 were generated from genomic DNA by two-round multiplex PCR. First-round PCR employed TRBV- and TRBJ-specific primers for each gene. TCRdb re-called the multiplex PCR reads with MiXCR, one entry per CDR3 protein. Of 30,000 to 35,000 distinct CDR3 sequences detected, 48% appear once; the ten largest clones hold 15% to 20%. This sequence originates from a donor at least 50 years old with non-small cell lung cancer. Sequenced here: PBMCs, sampled before or after stereotactic body radiation therapy (not recorded which). The rearrangement joins TRBV6-2 or TRBV6-3 to TRBJ2-1; D is perhaps TRBD2 (6 bases). The CDR3 nucleotides are TGTGCCAGCAGTTTGGCAGGAGGGATACAAAATGAGAAGTTCTTC. The encoded protein is CASSLAGGIQNEKFF.